A single sample is the source of the 15 T cell receptor beta chains below, sequenced in a study of T cells in Graves' hyperthyroidism and ophthalmopathy. RNA transcripts served as the template for amplifying TCR beta CDR3 regions. RT-PCR in the first round (using the HTBI primer set) targeted the TCR CDR3. A single record per CDR3 protein comes from TCRdb applying MiXCR to the multiplex PCR reads. Here the sample spans approximately 360,000 distinct CDR3 sequences, 15% to 19% being singletons. Sequenced material: blood. These receptors were collected from a woman aged 18-29 years with Graves' hyperthyroidism that later progressed to Graves' ophthalmopathy.

The V call is TRBV7-8, the J call TRBJ1-4, with TRBD1 as a possible D gene (6 bases). The CDR3 covers 14 residues. Trimming removed 3 bases from V and 4 bases from J, with 9 bases in between. CDR1 SGHVS and CDR2 FQNEAQ come from the germline V gene. This CDR3 is CASSFTGFNEKLFF. CDR3 DNA: TGTGCCAGCAGCTTTACAGGGTTTAATGAAAAACTGTTTTTT.

Only a few counts were recorded for this clonotype. The gene calls are TRBV7-8 and TRBJ2-2; possibly TRBD1 or TRBD2 for D (6 bases each). This CDR3 region has 15 residues. V shed 6 bases and J shed 2 bases, with 13 bases lying between them. CDR1 is SGHVS, CDR2 FQNEAQ, per germline. This CDR3 reads CASREGGGNTGELFF. DNA for the CDR3: TGTGCCAGCAGAGAGGGGGGAGGTAACACCGGGGAGCTGTTTTTT.

This chain links TRBV6-1 with TRBJ2-6; 9 nucleotides agree with TRBD1. The CDR3 loop spans 17 amino acids. V trimming: 6 bases; J trimming: 0 bases; junction bases outside the gene matches: 6. The germline V gene has CDR1 MNHNS and CDR2 SASEGT. DNA of the CDR3: TGTGCCAGCAGCTTCCAGACAGGGGGCTCTGGGGCCAACGTCCTGACTTTC. The encoded protein is CASSFQTGGSGANVLTF.

This clonotype has only one observation. The rearrangement joins TRBV20-1 to TRBJ2-3; 12 bases align to TRBD2. The V segment lost 4 bases and the J segment 5 bases; nucleotides outside the gene matches: 10. The germline V gene has CDR1 DFQATT and CDR2 SNEGSKA (reference sequence). This CDR3 contains 16 residues. The CDR3 protein is CSATKLAGGGGDTQYF. The CDR3 DNA is TGCAGTGCTACCAAACTAGCGGGAGGCGGGGGAGATACGCAGTATTTT.

This clonotype was observed many times. V and J are TRBV27 and TRBJ2-3, with 7 bases identical to TRBD2. The CDR3 extends over 17 amino acids. CDR1 and CDR2 (germline): MNHEY, SMNVEV (reference sequence). V shed 4 bases, J shed 3 bases, and the junction held 13 bases outside the gene matches. The CDR3 DNA reads TGTGCCAGCAGTTCTATCGGCGGGGTCGGGGGGACAGATACGCAGTATTTT. Translated, it gives CASSSIGGVGGTDTQYF.

The chain carries TRBV7-9 and TRBJ1-2; 7 bases match TRBD1. The CDR3 loop spans 14 amino acids. The V gene's germline CDR1 is SEHNR and CDR2 FQNEAQ (reference sequence). Germline trimming cut 5 bases from V and 5 bases from J; bases unmatched to any gene: 8. CDR3 nucleotide sequence: TGTGCCAGCAGCACCCGGACAGGAGATTATGGCTACACCTTC. It yields the protein CASSTRTGDYGYTF.

This clonotype has a count of ten or more. Here the CDR3 reads CASSLPPGTTYGYTF. DNA of the CDR3: TGTGCCAGCAGCTTACCCCCCGGAACGACTTATGGCTACACCTTC. The J gene is TRBJ1-2, the V gene TRBV5-5, with unresolved D. This CDR3 region has 15 residues. The germline V and J ends were trimmed by 2 bases and 5 bases, with 16 bases remaining between them. Germline CDR1 reads SGHKS; CDR2 reads YYEKEE (reference sequence).

This clonotype appeared a few times. The chain couples TRBV28 to TRBJ2-5; TRBD2 matches 10 bases. J was trimmed by 3 bases and V by 5 bases; bases with no gene match: 3. This CDR3 is built from 14 residues. In germline, CDR1 is MDHEN, CDR2 SYDVKM. The CDR3 sequence: CASSQSGREETQYF. The CDR3, as DNA: TGTGCCAGCAGTCAAAGCGGGAGGGAAGAGACCCAGTACTTC.

In this sample, this clonotype turned up a few times. The genes are TRBV18 and TRBJ2-4; tentative D call: TRBD1 (5 bases). The V and J ends lost 2 bases and 7 bases respectively, with 18 bases between them. This CDR3 contains 16 residues. Per the germline V gene, CDR1 is KGHSH and CDR2 is LQKENI. The CDR3 nucleotides read TGTGCCAGCTCACCATTCCCAGGGCAAAAAAGGAACATTCAGTACTTC. Protein: CASSPFPGQKRNIQYF. The full variable domain, in which reference TRBV18 and TRBJ2-4 provide the parts outside the CDR3, is NAGVMQNPRHLVRRRGQEARLRCSPMKGHSHVYWYRQLPEEGLKFMVYLQKENIIDESGMPKERFSAEFPKEGPSILRIQQVVRGDSAAYFCASSPFPGQKRNIQYFGAGTRLSVL.

This clonotype appeared many times. CDR3 loop: CASSLGGVRDKNIQYF. CDR3 sequence (DNA): TGTGCCAGCAGTTTAGGGGGGGTAAGGGACAAAAACATTCAGTACTTC. The chain carries TRBV28 and TRBJ2-4; 7 positions agree with TRBD2. Germline loops: CDR1 MDHEN, CDR2 SYDVKM. This CDR3 spans 16 amino acids. Germline trimming cut 2 bases from V and 3 bases from J; bases unmatched to any gene: 7.

This clonotype occurred many times. This rearrangement joins TRBV28 to TRBJ1-5; tentative D call: TRBD1 (6 bases). The germline V and J ends were trimmed by 6 bases and 6 bases, with 18 bases remaining between them. The CDR3 spans 15 residues. CDR1 and CDR2 (germline): MDHEN, SYDVKM. The CDR3 reads CASRTSLGAAQPQHF. CDR3 DNA sequence: TGTGCCAGCAGAACTTCTTTGGGGGCAGCTCAGCCCCAGCATTTT.

This clonotype occurred once. J is TRBJ2-7 and V is TRBV7-2; the match to TRBD2 covers 10 bases. Trimming cost V 5 bases and J 6 bases; bases outside gene matches: 10. The germline gives CDR1 SGHTA, CDR2 FQGNSA. This CDR3 has 15 amino acids. CDR3 bases: TGTGCCAGCAGCCCCACCGGGACTAGCGTCCGCGAGCAGTACTTC. Translation gives CASSPTGTSVREQYF.

This clonotype occurred many times. The CDR3 is CASSLTSFTTGVYEQYF. As DNA, the CDR3 is TGTGCCAGCAGCTTAACGTCGTTTACGACAGGGGTCTACGAGCAGTACTTC. The gene calls are TRBV11-2 and TRBJ2-7; 8 positions match TRBD1. The V gene's germline CDR1 is SGHAT and CDR2 FQNNGV. V lost 2 bases and J lost 3; bases outside the gene matches: 12. The CDR3 is 17 amino acids.

This clonotype showed up just a few times. V and J are TRBV5-1 and TRBJ1-2; 11 bases agree with TRBD1. This CDR3 contains 16 residues. V shed 3 bases and J 6 bases; nucleotides not matched to a gene: 10. CDR1 is SGHRS and CDR2 is YFSETQ in the germline V gene. CDR3 in amino acids: CASSSGQGAAGDGYTF. For the CDR3, the DNA is TGCGCCAGCAGCTCAGGACAGGGGGCAGCTGGCGATGGCTACACCTTC.

The chain combines TRBV18 with TRBJ2-5; 7 nucleotides line up with TRBD2. After removal of 2 bases from V and 0 bases from J, the junction contained 6 bases not matched to a gene. Germline CDR1 is KGHSH and CDR2 is LQKENI. This CDR3 has 16 residues. CDR3 DNA: TGTGCCAGCTCACCAGGGAGGGGATCAGACCAAGAGACCCAGTACTTC. This gives the protein CASSPGRGSDQETQYF.